This T cell receptor beta chain was captured by sequencing in a study of cytotoxic CD8 clonotypes in ibrutinib-treated CLL. Study overall: Partial response occurred in around 24 patients and complete response in 2; at median roughly 74 months, approximately 14 remained remitted and some twelve progressed.

Depths of 1 in 200,000 to 1 in 1 million T cells were the sequencing target. TCRdb keeps only in-frame clones here, not all; method: immunoSEQ multiplex PCR. The sample includes more than 85,000 clones, roughly three quarters of them seen just once. Between the trimmed V and J ends, which lost 4 bases and 4 bases, there was a span of 4 bases. The CDR3 contains 12 residues. CDR1 is SEHNR, CDR2 FQNEAQ, per germline (reference sequence). This TCR came from a human donor with chronic lymphocytic leukemia. V gene TRBV7-9 combines with J gene TRBJ1-4; D is unresolved. The sample here was PBMCs, taken after 24 months of ibrutinib treatment. The CDR3 spells CASSSRNEKLFF. Written as DNA, the CDR3 is TGTGCCAGCAGCTCCCGTAATGAAAAACTGTTTTTT.